Below, 30 T cell receptor beta chains from the same sample are listed, as sequenced in a study of blood T cell repertoires in COVID-19. Produced via immunoSEQ multiplex PCR; TCRdb's table is partial and in-frame only. The data contain under 200,000 clones, about 90% of them singletons. The sample taken for sequencing was peripheral blood. The receptors come from a man aged 60 to 69 with active or convalescent COVID-19.

The rearrangement joins TRBV2 to TRBJ2-7; D is unresolved. This CDR3 is 12 amino acids long. The V end was cut by 3 bases, the J end by 11 bases, with 14 bases between. The germline CDR1 and CDR2 sequences are SNHLY and FYNNEI. The CDR3 reads CASSEGHPKEYF. The CDR3, as DNA: TGTGCCAGCAGTGAGGGCCACCCGAAGGAGTACTTC.

V gene TRBV6-5 combines with J gene TRBJ1-5; no clear D. V was pared by 6 bases and J by 3 bases, with 3 bases between. The CDR3 has 11 residues. Germline V gene data show CDR1 as MNHEY and CDR2 as SVGAGI. The CDR3 spells CASSNNQPQHF. DNA for the CDR3: TGTGCCAGCAGCAACAATCAGCCCCAGCATTTT.

This clone is a singleton in its sample. The J gene is TRBJ2-1, the V gene TRBV3-1 (or the pseudogene TRBV3-2); TRBD2 is a possible D gene (5 bases). Deletions cut 5 bases from V and 14 bases from J, with 16 bases between. The V gene's germline CDR1 is LGHDT and CDR2 YNNKEL (reference sequence). CDR3 length: 12 residues. DNA of the CDR3: TGTGCCAGCAGCTCTCGACGGGGTAGAGAGTTCTTC. Amino acid sequence: CASSSRRGREFF.

This clone showed up just once. The rearrangement links TRBV7-6 to TRBJ2-1; maybe TRBD1 (6 bases). V dropped 1 base and J dropped 3 bases, with 10 bases sitting between them. CDR3 length: 15 amino acids. CDR1 and CDR2 from the germline V gene are SGHVS and FNYEAQ. The CDR3 DNA reads TGTGCCAGCAGCTTAGTAGCAGGGGACTACAATGAGCAGTTCTTC. Its translation: CASSLVAGDYNEQFF.

V usage is TRBV15 and J usage is TRBJ2-7; 7 bases agree with TRBD1. CDR3 length equals 16 residues. The V gene end was trimmed by 1 base and the J gene end by 1 base; junction bases not matched to a gene: 7. The germline CDR1 and CDR2 sequences are LNHNV and YYDKDF (reference sequence). CDR3 region: CATSRGGNRGSYEQYF. The CDR3 DNA is TGTGCCACCAGCAGAGGGGGGAACAGGGGTTCCTACGAGCAGTACTTC.

The chain has TRBV19 and TRBJ1-5; 8 positions agree with TRBD1. The CDR3 has 15 residues. The germline V gene has CDR1 LNHDA and CDR2 SQIVND (reference sequence). The junction had 11 bases not matched to a gene; V was cut back by 7 bases and J by 6 bases. The CDR3 DNA is TGTGCCAGTACTACGACAGGGGCCGGGGCTCAGCCCCAGCATTTT. Encoded protein: CASTTTGAGAQPQHF.

The genes are TRBV2 and TRBJ2-3, with 7 bases fitting TRBD2. J was trimmed by 6 bases and V by 6 bases; bases with no gene match: 12. Per the germline V gene, CDR1 is SNHLY and CDR2 is FYNNEI. The CDR3 runs to 15 residues. The CDR3 loop is CASRVAGGSVDTQYF. CDR3 nucleotide sequence: TGTGCCAGCAGGGTAGCGGGCGGCTCGGTTGATACGCAGTATTTT.

Only a few counts were recorded for this clone. The chain links TRBV6-5 to TRBJ1-3, with TRBD1 as a possible D gene (6 bases). Trimming shortened V by 7 bases and J by 2 bases, and 9 bases separated the two germline ends. Germline V gene lookup returns CDR1 MNHEY and CDR2 SVGAGI. The CDR3 loop spans 13 amino acids. The CDR3 sequence is CASMTGPGNTIYF. The CDR3 bases are TGTGCCAGCATGACAGGTCCTGGAAACACCATATATTTT.

The chain couples TRBV9 to TRBJ2-6; D is possibly TRBD2 (5 bases). The CDR3 sequence is 19 residues long. V lost 0 bases to trimming and J lost 1 base, with 17 bases between them. Germline values: CDR1 SGDLS, CDR2 YYNGEE. The CDR3 DNA reads TGTGCCAGCAGCGTAGCAACCCTTGCCGGGGTGTCTGGGGCCAACGTCCTGACTTTC. This gives the protein CASSVATLAGVSGANVLTF.

This chain links TRBV19 with TRBJ1-5, with D possibly matching TRBD1 (5 bases). The length of the CDR3 is 15 residues. Germline CDR1 is LNHDA and CDR2 is SQIVND (reference sequence). V lost 4 bases, J lost 3 bases, and 13 bases lay in between. CDR3 coding DNA: TGTGCCAGTAGTAGCTCTCGGGGGACCAATCAGCCCCAGCATTTT. Encoded protein: CASSSSRGTNQPQHF.

The CDR3 sequence is CATSARTGTSKGTGELFF. The CDR3 coding sequence is TGTGCCACCAGTGCCCGAACCGGGACATCAAAGGGGACCGGGGAGCTGTTTTTT. The J gene is TRBJ2-2, the V gene TRBV24-1; D possibly corresponds to TRBD1 (6 bases). This CDR3 is 18 amino acids long. With 5 bases removed from V and 5 bases from J, the gap between germline ends came to 23 bases. From germline, CDR1 is KGHDR and CDR2 SFDVKD.

The rearrangement uses TRBV6-2 or TRBV6-3 and TRBJ2-3; 15 bases map to TRBD2. CDR1 is MNHEY, CDR2 SVGEGT, per germline. The V segment lost 4 bases and the J segment 4 bases; nucleotides outside the gene matches: 0. The CDR3 contains 15 residues. The CDR3 DNA sequence: TGTGCCAGCAGTTGGACTAGCGGGGGGGCAGATACGCAGTATTTT. It codes for CASSWTSGGADTQYF.

The chain has TRBV5-6 and TRBJ1-1, with D hard to call. In germline, CDR1 is SGHDT, CDR2 YYEEEE. Trimming stripped 4 bases from V and 11 bases from J, with 21 bases between. The CDR3 spans 14 residues. CDR3 loop: CASSLGTTADGAFF. The CDR3 DNA is TGTGCCAGCAGCCTCGGTACCACGGCCGACGGGGCTTTCTTT.

The chain uses TRBV9 and TRBJ1-2, with 7 bases lining up with TRBD1. CDR1 is SGDLS, CDR2 YYNGEE, per germline. The CDR3 covers 13 residues. V was pared by 3 bases and J by 8 bases, with 7 bases of the junction left unmatched. The CDR3 DNA reads as TGTGCCAGCAGCGCGTTGACAGGGCACGGCTACACCTTC. As protein: CASSALTGHGYTF.

The chain combines TRBV28 with TRBJ1-2; weak D call: TRBD1 (6 bases). The germline V gene encodes CDR1 MDHEN and CDR2 SYDVKM. V was shortened by 8 bases and J by 0 bases, with 16 bases between the two germline ends. This CDR3 spans 15 amino acids. CDR3 DNA: TGTGCCAGCGGAACTCTACAGGGAACTAACTATGGCTACACCTTC. It encodes CASGTLQGTNYGYTF.

For the CDR3, the DNA is TGTGCCAGCAGTGAAGACAGGGCTGGGGGCTACACCTTC. It translates to CASSEDRAGGYTF. This sequence joins TRBV2 and TRBJ1-2, with a weak D call TRBD1 (6 bases). V was clipped by 1 base and J by 8 bases, with 11 bases between them. Germline V gene data show CDR1 as SNHLY and CDR2 as FYNNEI. The CDR3 spans 13 residues.

V and J are TRBV18 and TRBJ2-2, with TRBD1 identical over 7 bases. There are 16 residues in the CDR3. The germline V gene has CDR1 KGHSH and CDR2 LQKENI. The V and J ends lost 3 bases and 1 base, in that order; junction bases with no gene match: 5. The CDR3 reads CASSPRGTQNTGELFF. The CDR3 DNA follows: TGTGCCAGCTCACCCAGGGGGACACAGAACACCGGGGAGCTGTTTTTT.

This clone appeared a single time. The rearrangement links TRBV5-5 to TRBJ2-5; D might be TRBD1 (5 bases). The V gene lost 0 bases and the J gene lost 1 base, with 7 bases spanning the gap. This CDR3 contains 14 residues. The germline CDR1 and CDR2 sequences are SGHKS and YYEKEE (reference sequence). Here the CDR3 DNA reads TGTGCCAGCAGCTTGGAACAGGCCCAAGAGACCCAGTACTTC. Its translation is CASSLEQAQETQYF.

The genes are TRBV5-4 and TRBJ2-3; 13 nucleotides line up with TRBD2. V shed 4 bases, J shed 2 bases, and the junction held 10 bases outside the gene matches. This CDR3 is 18 amino acids long. Germline CDR1 and CDR2: SGHNT and YYREEE (reference sequence). CDR3 sequence: CASSPTSGGAGSTDTQYF. In DNA, the CDR3 is TGTGCCAGCAGCCCAACTAGCGGGGGGGCGGGGTCCACAGATACGCAGTATTTT. The complete variable domain, with remaining parts taken from reference TRBV5-4 and TRBJ2-3, reads ETGVTQSPTHLIKTRGQQVTLRCSSQSGHNTVSWYQQALGQGPQFIFQYYREEENGRGNFPPRFSGLQFPNYSSELNVNALELDDSALYLCASSPTSGGAGSTDTQYFGPGTRLTVL.

This chain connects TRBV19 to TRBJ2-3; 9 bases align to TRBD1. The CDR3 has 16 residues. V gave up 5 bases and J gave up 2 bases; unmatched junction bases: 8. Germline values: CDR1 LNHDA, CDR2 SQIVND (reference sequence). The CDR3 nucleotides are TGTGCCAGTAGTCCTGGGGACAGGGTCGACACAGATACGCAGTATTTT. Translated: CASSPGDRVDTDTQYF.

V and J are TRBV7-6 and TRBJ2-5, with TRBD2 as a possible D gene (7 bases). V lost 3 bases and J 5 bases, leaving 16 bases between the germline ends. The CDR3 has 15 residues. Germline V gives CDR1 SGHVS, CDR2 FNYEAQ. The CDR3 DNA follows: TGTGCCAGCAGCTTCCTGGGGGGGGCTACGGAGACCCAGTACTTC. Its protein product is CASSFLGGATETQYF.

The V gene is TRBV19, the J gene TRBJ2-3, with D maybe TRBD1 (6 bases). The CDR3 sequence is 16 residues long. V gave up 7 bases and J gave up 6 bases, with 23 bases separating them. The germline gives CDR1 LNHDA, CDR2 SQIVND (reference sequence). This CDR3 is CASTGRGSSTADTQYF. In DNA form, the CDR3 reads TGTGCCAGTACTGGCAGGGGTAGCAGTACGGCGGATACGCAGTATTTT.

The chain couples TRBV3-1 (or the pseudogene TRBV3-2) to TRBJ1-1; 7 bases fit TRBD1. The CDR3 sequence is 11 residues long. Germline-derived CDR1 and CDR2 are LGHDT and YNNKEL (reference sequence). With 4 bases clipped from V and 11 bases from J, the junction kept 4 bases outside the gene matches. The CDR3 DNA reads TGTGCCAGCAGCCTCCAGGACAGGGCTTTCTTT. Translating gives CASSLQDRAFF.

This clone was seen a single time. The V call is TRBV2, the J call TRBJ1-3, with D hard to call. The CDR3 sequence is 15 residues long. Per germline, CDR1 SNHLY and CDR2 FYNNEI. The V end lost 4 bases, the J end lost 4 bases, and 14 bases lay between the germline ends. The CDR3 sequence is CASSGGFVGGNTIYF. The CDR3 DNA reads as TGTGCCAGCAGTGGAGGGTTTGTGGGGGGAAACACCATATATTTT.

The rearrangement uses TRBV7-8 and TRBJ2-2; 9 bases are a match to TRBD1. V lost 2 bases, J lost 6 bases, and 7 bases stayed unmatched. CDR3 length equals 16 residues. Germline V gene data show CDR1 as SGHVS and CDR2 as FQNEAQ. The CDR3 region is CASSLRDRVLAGELFF. In DNA form, the CDR3 reads TGTGCCAGCAGCTTACGGGACAGGGTATTGGCCGGGGAGCTGTTTTTT. The complete variable domain, with remaining parts taken from reference TRBV7-8 and TRBJ2-2, reads GAGVSQSPRYKVAKRGQDVALRCDPISGHVSLFWYQQALGQGPEFLTYFQNEAQLDKSGLPSDRFFAERPEGSVSTLKIQRTQQEDSAVYLCASSLRDRVLAGELFFGEGSRLTVL.

The chain is built from TRBV6-1 and TRBJ2-1; tentatively, D is TRBD2 (5 bases). With 6 bases removed from V and 9 bases from J, the gap between germline ends came to 18 bases. CDR3 length: 14 amino acids. Looked up from germline, CDR1 is MNHNS and CDR2 is SASEGT. This CDR3 reads CASRPSTSGVEQFF. The CDR3 DNA follows: TGTGCCAGCAGGCCTTCTACTAGTGGGGTTGAGCAGTTCTTC.

This clone was seen just once. This rearrangement joins TRBV5-1 to TRBJ2-7, with 7 bases identical to TRBD1. The trim removed 5 bases at V and 5 bases at J, leaving 7 bases unmatched. Germline assignment: CDR1 SGHRS and CDR2 YFSETQ. This CDR3 comprises 13 residues. The CDR3 protein is CASREQGIDEQYF. The CDR3, as DNA: TGCGCCAGCAGAGAACAGGGGATCGACGAGCAGTACTTC.

This chain joins TRBV6-1 and TRBJ2-3; D gene uncertain. From germline, CDR1 is MNHNS and CDR2 SASEGT. Trimming stripped 3 bases from V and 5 bases from J, with 9 bases between. The CDR3 is made up of 13 amino acids. In DNA form, the CDR3 reads TGTGCCAGCAGTGACCCTAGTGTAGATACGCAGTATTTT. Encoded protein: CASSDPSVDTQYF.

V gene TRBV12-5 combines with J gene TRBJ2-1; D remains ambiguous. The CDR3 consists of 16 residues. Germline V lookup: CDR1 LGHNT, CDR2 FRNRAP. Trimming removed 0 bases from V and 0 bases from J, with 9 bases in between. Here the CDR3 reads CASGLVQRGSYNEQFF. The CDR3 coding sequence is TGTGCTAGTGGTTTGGTCCAGCGAGGCTCCTACAATGAGCAGTTCTTC.

The CDR3 reads CASSLDWRLGTGGYETQYF. The CDR3 DNA is TGCGCCAGCAGCTTGGATTGGCGCTTAGGGACAGGAGGGTACGAGACCCAGTACTTC. This rearrangement joins TRBV5-1 to TRBJ2-5, with 8 bases identical to TRBD1. The germline V gene encodes CDR1 SGHRS and CDR2 YFSETQ. V dropped 0 bases and J dropped 5; count of bases not matched to a gene: 18. The CDR3 runs 19 residues.